The 9 T cell receptor beta chains reported below all come from one sample, sequenced in a study of blood T cell repertoires in COVID-19. Sequencing was performed with immunoSEQ multiplex PCR; in TCRdb, only in-frame clones are kept and a portion is missing. There are 240,000 or so clones in the sample; 88% occur only once, and 0.99% lies in the top ten. Sequenced sample: peripheral blood. Source of these receptors: a woman in her 40s who had recovered from COVID-19.

V usage is TRBV4-1 and J usage is TRBJ2-1; D call uncertain. Trimming removed 7 bases at V and 0 bases at J, with 13 bases between. Germline values: CDR1 MGHRA, CDR2 YSYEKL. The CDR3 has 15 residues. CDR3 sequence reads: CASNLGHSSYNEQFF. The CDR3 bases are TGCGCCAGCAACCTTGGGCATAGCTCCTACAATGAGCAGTTCTTC.

This chain joins TRBV25-1 and TRBJ2-5, with D possibly being TRBD2 (6 bases). CDR3 size: 15 residues. V was trimmed by 8 bases and J by 5 bases, leaving 21 bases between them. Per the germline V gene, CDR1 is MGHDK and CDR2 is SYGVNS. The CDR3 coding sequence is TGTGCCAGCTGGGCCCAGGGAGGAGTAGGGGAGACCCAGTACTTC. This translates into CASWAQGGVGETQYF. The full variable domain, completed using reference TRBV25-1 and TRBJ2-5, is EADIYQTPRYLVIGTGKKITLECSQTMGHDKMYWYQQDPGMELHLIHYSYGVNSTEKGDLSSESTVSRIRTEHFPLTLESARPSHTSQYLCASWAQGGVGETQYFGPGTRLLVL.

DNA for the CDR3: TGTGCCACCAGTGACCGACAGGGCCCGGAGACTGAAGCTTTCTTT. It is translated as CATSDRQGPETEAFF. The chain employs TRBV24-1 and TRBJ1-1; 7 nucleotides agree with TRBD1. CDR3 length: 15 amino acids. V was pared by 4 bases and J by 5 bases, with 9 bases of the junction left unmatched. The V gene's germline CDR1 is KGHDR and CDR2 SFDVKD.

Only one count was recorded for this clone. V is TRBV10-3 and J is TRBJ2-7, with 8 bases that match TRBD2. V lost 7 bases to trimming and J lost 2 bases; unmatched junction nucleotides: 10. The CDR3 contains 15 residues. Germline lookup yields CDR1 ENHRY and CDR2 SYGVKD. CDR3 nucleotides: TGTGCCATCACCGGGGGGGGGTCCTCCCCCTACGAGCAGTACTTC. Its protein is CAITGGGSSPYEQYF.

This clone was detected once. This rearrangement joins TRBV18 to TRBJ1-6; D is perhaps TRBD1 (6 bases). The CDR3 sequence is 16 residues long. V lost 4 bases, J lost 0 bases, and 10 bases lay in between. The germline CDR1 and CDR2 sequences are KGHSH and LQKENI. CDR3 region: CASSQTGSSYNSPLHF. The CDR3 bases are TGTGCCAGCTCACAAACAGGGAGCTCCTATAATTCACCCCTCCACTTT.

This clone appeared a single time. The rearrangement joins TRBV30 to TRBJ1-3; D gene ambiguous. Germline V CDR1 and CDR2: GTSNPN, SVGIG (reference sequence). V was clipped by 3 bases and J by 4 bases, with 13 bases between them. The CDR3 has 14 residues. In DNA form, the CDR3 reads TGTGCCTGGAGACCACTAGGCTTGGGAAACACCATATATTTT. Translating gives CAWRPLGLGNTIYF.

V is TRBV3-1 (or the pseudogene TRBV3-2) and J is TRBJ2-7; no definite D call. V was pared by 3 bases and J by 0 bases, with 12 bases between. CDR1 LGHDT and CDR2 YNNKEL come from the germline V gene (reference sequence). The CDR3 has 15 amino acids. The CDR3 region is CASSQGQVSSYEQYF. Written as DNA, the CDR3 is TGTGCCAGCAGCCAGGGTCAGGTGAGCTCCTACGAGCAGTACTTC.

The chain employs TRBV30 and TRBJ2-2; 9 nucleotides line up with TRBD1. There are 15 residues in the CDR3. V was clipped by 2 bases and J by 7 bases; unmatched bases: 8. CDR1 and CDR2 from the germline V gene are GTSNPN and SVGIG (reference sequence). CDR3 coding DNA: TGTGCCTGGAGTCTCCGGGACAGGGACATCGGGGAGCTGTTTTTT. It encodes CAWSLRDRDIGELFF.

The chain joins TRBV7-3 to TRBJ1-1, with 8 bases lining up with TRBD1. Germline loops: CDR1 SGHTA, CDR2 FQGTGA. V lost 5 bases, J lost 1 base, and 12 bases stayed unmatched. The length of the CDR3 is 17 residues. CDR3 sequence (DNA): TGTGCCAGCAGCCCCGGCAGGGGGCGCCCCGGGAACACTGAAGCTTTCTTT. Residues: CASSPGRGRPGNTEAFF.